In its sample, the clone carrying this T cell receptor beta chain was seen once. Its antigen is currently unknown. Per individual, the PBMC samples numbered at least one pre-ART and at least two post-ART. The data originate from a study of long-term antiretroviral therapy in people with HIV. The CDR3 contains 14 residues. Looked up from germline, CDR1 is MNHEY and CDR2 is SVGAGI. V lost 4 bases and J lost 0, with 9 bases in between. General observations from the study: Relative to control repertoires, HIV repertoires exhibited narrower CDR3 length ranges. Every time point showed a repertoire led by clones expanded before ART.

Survey-level resolution applied to immunoSEQ assay v3.0. Assay: immunoSEQ multiplex PCR; the TCRdb copy retains only in-frame clones and omits some. The sample contains around 28,000 clones, 85% to 90% of which appear only once. Material: unsorted PBMCs, obtained 0.8 years after starting antiretroviral therapy. The chain recombines TRBV6-5 with TRBJ1-2, with no clear D. This clonotype originated in a woman aged 25 to 45 with HIV. The CDR3 is CASSFRSPNYGYTF. The CDR3 nucleotides are TGTGCCAGCAGTTTTCGGAGCCCTAACTATGGCTACACCTTC.